This record looks at one TCR beta chain sequence and its context. The antigen is undetermined. The data belong to a study of shared clonotypes between healthy human individuals. Study information: Researchers assigned three CD4 naive, three CD4 memory, two CD8 naive and one CD8 memory plate to each donor.

HIV-negative, healthy adults without recent acute infections or vaccinations were the donors. TCRdb keeps only in-frame clones here, not all; method: immunoSEQ multiplex PCR. Of around 1.1 million clones in the sample, around three quarters were seen once. Study observations and caveats: Among non-shared clonotypes, generation probabilities were lower than among those shared by all four donors.

The CDR3 is 16 amino acids. Trimming stripped 3 bases from V and 0 bases from J, with 10 bases between. CDR1 is SGHRS and CDR2 is YFSETQ in the germline V gene. This chain connects TRBV5-1 to TRBJ2-6; no definite D call. This TCR came from a man younger than 35 in good health. Some clones in this sample may be carry-over from other donors' samples. The sample comprised memory CD4+ T cells from PBMCs. Subset specified: CD45RA-negative fraction. CDR3 sequence (DNA): TGCGCCAGCAGCTCCTCGCCCACCTCTGGGGCCAACGTCCTGACTTTC. This gives the protein CASSSSPTSGANVLTF.